This T cell receptor (beta chain) is drawn from a study of blood T cell repertoires in COVID-19. Across the study: PBMCs, B-cell-depleted T cells, or T cells provided the cDNA or gDNA that made up the material.

In the authors' workflow: How many nucleated cells were present was estimated from reference gene primer amplification. Here immunoSEQ multiplex PCR was the method, and the copy in TCRdb shows in-frame clones only, minus some. V and J calls and clone size follow that table, whereas D and trimming were derived from the DNA. The sample lists approximately 130,000 clones, around nine tenths occurring once. Losses at the gene ends were 3 bases for V and 4 bases for J; bases not matched to a gene: 2. The CDR3 loop spans 15 amino acids. Germline CDR1 and CDR2: MRHNA and SNTAGT. The TCR comes from a human donor in a cohort sampled during active COVID-19. Sequencing was done on a sample of peripheral blood. V is TRBV6-4 and J is TRBJ2-2; 10 bases are shared with TRBD1. DNA of the CDR3: TGTGCCAGCAGTGAGGGACAGGGGACCACCGGGGAGCTGTTTTTT. The encoded protein is CASSEGQGTTGELFF.